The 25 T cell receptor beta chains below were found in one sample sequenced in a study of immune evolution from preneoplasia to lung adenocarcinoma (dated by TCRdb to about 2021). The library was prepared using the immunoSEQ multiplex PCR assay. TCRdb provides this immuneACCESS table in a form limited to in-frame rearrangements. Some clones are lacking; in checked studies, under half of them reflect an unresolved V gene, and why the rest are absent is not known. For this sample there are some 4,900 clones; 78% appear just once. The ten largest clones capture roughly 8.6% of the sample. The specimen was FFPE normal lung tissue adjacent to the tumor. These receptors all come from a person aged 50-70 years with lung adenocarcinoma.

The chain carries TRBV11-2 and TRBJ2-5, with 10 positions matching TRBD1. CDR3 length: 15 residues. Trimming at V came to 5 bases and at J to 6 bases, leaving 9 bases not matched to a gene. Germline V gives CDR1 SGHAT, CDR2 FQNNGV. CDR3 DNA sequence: TGTGCCAGCAGCACCCGACAGGGGGCATTGAAGACCCAGTACTTC. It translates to CASSTRQGALKTQYF.

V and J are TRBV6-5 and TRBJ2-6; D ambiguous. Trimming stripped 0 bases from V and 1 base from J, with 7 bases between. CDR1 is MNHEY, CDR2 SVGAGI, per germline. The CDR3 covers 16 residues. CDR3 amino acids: CASSYSLFSGANVLTF. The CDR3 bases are TGTGCCAGCAGTTACTCGCTGTTTTCTGGGGCCAACGTCCTGACTTTC.

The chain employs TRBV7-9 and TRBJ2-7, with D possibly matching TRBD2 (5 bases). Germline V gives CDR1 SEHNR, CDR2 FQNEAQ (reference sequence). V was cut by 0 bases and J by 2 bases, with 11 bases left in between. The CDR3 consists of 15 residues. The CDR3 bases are TGTGCCAGCAGCTTAGCCGGAGGAGCTACCTACGAGCAGTACTTC. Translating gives CASSLAGGATYEQYF.

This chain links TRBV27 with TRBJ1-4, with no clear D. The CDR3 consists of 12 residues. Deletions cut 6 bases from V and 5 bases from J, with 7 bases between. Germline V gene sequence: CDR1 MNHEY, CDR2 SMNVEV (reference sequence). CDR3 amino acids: CASSRTNEKLFF. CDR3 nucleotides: TGTGCCAGCAGCCGAACCAATGAAAAACTGTTTTTT.

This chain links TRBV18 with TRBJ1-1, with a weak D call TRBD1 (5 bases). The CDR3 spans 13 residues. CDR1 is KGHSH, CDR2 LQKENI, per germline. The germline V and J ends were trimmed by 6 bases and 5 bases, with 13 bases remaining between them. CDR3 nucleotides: TGTGCCAGCTCCGCGGGGGGGAGAACTGAAGCTTTCTTT. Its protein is CASSAGGRTEAFF.

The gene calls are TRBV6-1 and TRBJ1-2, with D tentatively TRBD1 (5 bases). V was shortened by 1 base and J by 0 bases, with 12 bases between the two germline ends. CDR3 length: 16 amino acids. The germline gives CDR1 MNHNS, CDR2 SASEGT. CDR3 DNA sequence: TGTGCCAGCAGTGAAGTGGAGACAGCTTCTAACTATGGCTACACCTTC. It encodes CASSEVETASNYGYTF.

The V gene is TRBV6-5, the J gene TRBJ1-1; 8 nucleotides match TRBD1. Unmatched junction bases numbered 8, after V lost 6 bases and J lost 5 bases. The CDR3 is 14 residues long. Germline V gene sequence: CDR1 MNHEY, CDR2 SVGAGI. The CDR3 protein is CASRRQGIRTEAFF. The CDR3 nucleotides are TGTGCCAGCAGAAGACAGGGGATTCGGACTGAAGCTTTCTTT.

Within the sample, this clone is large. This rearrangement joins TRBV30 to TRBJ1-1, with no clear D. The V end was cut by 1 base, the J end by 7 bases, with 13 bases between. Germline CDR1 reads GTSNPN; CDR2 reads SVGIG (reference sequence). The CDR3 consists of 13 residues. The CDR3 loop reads CAWSGPSIGEAFF. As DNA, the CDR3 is TGTGCCTGGAGTGGCCCCTCAATAGGTGAAGCTTTCTTT.

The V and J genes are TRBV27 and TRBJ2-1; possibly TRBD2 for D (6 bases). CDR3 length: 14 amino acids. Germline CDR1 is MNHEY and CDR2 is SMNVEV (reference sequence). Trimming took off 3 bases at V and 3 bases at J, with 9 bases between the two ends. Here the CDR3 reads CASSFLGGYNEQFF. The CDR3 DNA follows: TGTGCCAGCAGTTTTCTGGGGGGCTACAATGAGCAGTTCTTC.

The DNA for the CDR3 is TGTGCCACCCGGACAGGGCCAAATGAAAAACTGTTTTTT. Translation gives CATRTGPNEKLFF. This chain joins TRBV10-3 and TRBJ1-4; TRBD1 aligns across 8 bases. Germline CDR1 is ENHRY and CDR2 is SYGVKD. The V gene end was trimmed by 10 bases and the J gene end by 5 bases; junction bases not matched to a gene: 6. The length of the CDR3 is 13 residues.

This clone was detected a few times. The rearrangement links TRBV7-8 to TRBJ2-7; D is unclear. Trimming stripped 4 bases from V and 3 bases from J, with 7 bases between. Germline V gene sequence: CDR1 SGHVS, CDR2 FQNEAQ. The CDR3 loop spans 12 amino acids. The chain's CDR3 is CASSSWDYEQYF. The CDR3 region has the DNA TGTGCCAGCAGCTCCTGGGACTACGAGCAGTACTTC.

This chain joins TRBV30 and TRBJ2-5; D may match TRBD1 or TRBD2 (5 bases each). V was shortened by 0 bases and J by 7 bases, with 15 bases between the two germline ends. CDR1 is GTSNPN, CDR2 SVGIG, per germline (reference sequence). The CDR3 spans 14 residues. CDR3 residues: CAWSVGGSRGTQYF. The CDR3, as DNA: TGTGCCTGGAGTGTAGGTGGGAGTAGGGGGACCCAGTACTTC.

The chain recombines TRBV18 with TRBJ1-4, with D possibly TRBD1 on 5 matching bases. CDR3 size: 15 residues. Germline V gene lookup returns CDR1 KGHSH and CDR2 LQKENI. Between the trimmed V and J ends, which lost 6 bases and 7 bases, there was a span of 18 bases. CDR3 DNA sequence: TGTGCCAGCTCTCTAACCTCCCGGGACCTTGAAAAACTGTTTTTT. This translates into CASSLTSRDLEKLFF.

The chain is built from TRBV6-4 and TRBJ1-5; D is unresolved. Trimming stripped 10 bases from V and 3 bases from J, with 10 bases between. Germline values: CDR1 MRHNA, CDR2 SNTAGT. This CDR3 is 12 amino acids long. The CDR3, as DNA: TGTGCCACCCTGGGGTACAATCAGCCCCAGCATTTT. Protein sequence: CATLGYNQPQHF.

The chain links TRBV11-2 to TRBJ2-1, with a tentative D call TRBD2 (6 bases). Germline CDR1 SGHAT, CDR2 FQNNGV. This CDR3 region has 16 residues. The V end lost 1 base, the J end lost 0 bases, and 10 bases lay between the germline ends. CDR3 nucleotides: TGTGCCAGCAGCTTAGGGGCGGGAAGCTCCTACAATGAGCAGTTCTTC. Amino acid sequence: CASSLGAGSSYNEQFF. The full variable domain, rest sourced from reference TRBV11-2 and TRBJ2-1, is EAGVAQSPRYKIIEKRQSVAFWCNPISGHATLYWYQQILGQGPKLLIQFQNNGVVDDSQLPKDRFSAERLKGVDSTLKIQPAKLEDSAVYLCASSLGAGSSYNEQFFGPGTRLTVL.

The CDR3 DNA reads as TGTGCCAGCAGTTTATTTGCTCTAGCGGAGCGCCACAATGAGCAGTTCTTC. Amino acid sequence: CASSLFALAERHNEQFF. The V call is TRBV27, the J call TRBJ2-1, with 7 bases identical to TRBD2. Looked up from germline, CDR1 is MNHEY and CDR2 is SMNVEV (reference sequence). This CDR3 region has 17 residues. With 1 base clipped from V and 5 bases from J, the junction kept 11 bases outside the gene matches.

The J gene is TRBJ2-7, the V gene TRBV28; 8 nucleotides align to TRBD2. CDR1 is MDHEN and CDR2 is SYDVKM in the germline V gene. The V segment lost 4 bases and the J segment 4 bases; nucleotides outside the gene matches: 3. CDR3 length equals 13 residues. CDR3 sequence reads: CASSYREGYEQYF. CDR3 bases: TGTGCCAGCAGTTACCGGGAGGGTTACGAGCAGTACTTC.

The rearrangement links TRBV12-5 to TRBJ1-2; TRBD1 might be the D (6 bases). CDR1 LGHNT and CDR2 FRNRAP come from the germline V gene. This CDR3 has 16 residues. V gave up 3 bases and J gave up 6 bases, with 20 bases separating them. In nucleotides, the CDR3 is TGTGCTAGTGGTTTACGGCGGGGGGGGCATTGGGATGGCTACACCTTC. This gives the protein CASGLRRGGHWDGYTF.

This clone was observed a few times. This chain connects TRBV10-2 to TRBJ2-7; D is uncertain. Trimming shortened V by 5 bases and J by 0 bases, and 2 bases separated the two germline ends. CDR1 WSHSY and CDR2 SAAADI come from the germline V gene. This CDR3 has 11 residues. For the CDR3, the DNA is TGCGCCAGCAGTCCCTCCTACGAGCAGTACTTC. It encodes CASSPSYEQYF.

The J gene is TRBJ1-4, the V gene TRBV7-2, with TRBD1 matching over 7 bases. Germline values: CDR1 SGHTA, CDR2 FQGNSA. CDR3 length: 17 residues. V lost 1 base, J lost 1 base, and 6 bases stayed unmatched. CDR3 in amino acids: CASSLGARTGTNEKLFF. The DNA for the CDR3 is TGTGCCAGCAGCTTAGGGGCGCGGACAGGAACTAATGAAAAACTGTTTTTT. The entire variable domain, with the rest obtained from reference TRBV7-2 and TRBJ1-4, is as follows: GAGVSQSPSNKVTEKGKDVELRCDPISGHTALYWYRQSLGQGLEFLIYFQGNSAPDKSGLPSDRFSAERTGGSVSTLTIQRTQQEDSAVYLCASSLGARTGTNEKLFFGSGTQLSVL.

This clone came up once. This CDR3 reads CASRTSGRARGETQYF. The CDR3 DNA sequence: TGTGCCAGCAGGACTAGCGGGAGGGCTCGGGGTGAGACCCAGTACTTC. The chain is built from TRBV2 and TRBJ2-5, with 14 bases identical to TRBD2. This CDR3 contains 16 residues. Germline V lookup: CDR1 SNHLY, CDR2 FYNNEI. The trim removed 6 bases at V and 5 bases at J, leaving 8 bases unmatched.

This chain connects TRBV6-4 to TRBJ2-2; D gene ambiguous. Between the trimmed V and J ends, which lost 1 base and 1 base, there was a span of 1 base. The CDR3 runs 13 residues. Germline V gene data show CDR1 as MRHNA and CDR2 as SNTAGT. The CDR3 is CASSDWNTGELFF. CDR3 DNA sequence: TGTGCCAGCAGTGACTGGAACACCGGGGAGCTGTTTTTT.

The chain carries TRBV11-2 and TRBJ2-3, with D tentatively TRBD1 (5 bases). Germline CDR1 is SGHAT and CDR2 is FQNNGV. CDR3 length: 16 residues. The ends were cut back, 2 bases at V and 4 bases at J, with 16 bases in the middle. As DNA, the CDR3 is TGTGCCAGCAGCTTAAGGGGCACCCGCCGCGCAGATACGCAGTATTTT. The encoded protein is CASSLRGTRRADTQYF.

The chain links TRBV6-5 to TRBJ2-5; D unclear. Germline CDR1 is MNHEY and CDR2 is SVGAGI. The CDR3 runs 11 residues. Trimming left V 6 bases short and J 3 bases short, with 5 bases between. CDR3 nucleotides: TGTGCCAGCAGGCTAGAAGAGACCCAGTACTTC. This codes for CASRLEETQYF.

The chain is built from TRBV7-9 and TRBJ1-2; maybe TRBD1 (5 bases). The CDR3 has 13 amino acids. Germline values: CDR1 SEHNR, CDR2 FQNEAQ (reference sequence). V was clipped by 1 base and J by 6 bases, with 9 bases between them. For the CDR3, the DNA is TGTGCCAGCAGCTTAGGGGGGGGTGATGGCTACACCTTC. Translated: CASSLGGGDGYTF.